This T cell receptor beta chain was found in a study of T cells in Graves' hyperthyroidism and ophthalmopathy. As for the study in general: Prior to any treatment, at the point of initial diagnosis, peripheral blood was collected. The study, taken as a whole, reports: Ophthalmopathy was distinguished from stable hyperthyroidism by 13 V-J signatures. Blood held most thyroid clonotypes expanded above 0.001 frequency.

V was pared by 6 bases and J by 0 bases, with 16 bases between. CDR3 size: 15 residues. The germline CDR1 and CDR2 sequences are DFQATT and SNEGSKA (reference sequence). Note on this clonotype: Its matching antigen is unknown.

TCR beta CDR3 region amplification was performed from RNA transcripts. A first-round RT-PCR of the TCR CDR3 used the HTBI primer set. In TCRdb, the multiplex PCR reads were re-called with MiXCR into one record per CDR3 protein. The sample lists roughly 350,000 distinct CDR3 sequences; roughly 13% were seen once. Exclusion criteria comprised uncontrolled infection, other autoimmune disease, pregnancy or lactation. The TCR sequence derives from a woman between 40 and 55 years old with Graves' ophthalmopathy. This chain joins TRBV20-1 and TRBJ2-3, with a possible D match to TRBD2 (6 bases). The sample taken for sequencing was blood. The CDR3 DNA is TGCAGTGCCTTTCGGGAGCCTCTTAGCACAGATACGCAGTATTTT. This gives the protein CSAFREPLSTDTQYF.